This T cell receptor (beta chain) comes out of a study of TIL therapy for anti-PD-1-resistant metastatic lung cancer. Study-level information: Median patient age was nearly 55, ranging roughly 35-75 years. Most patients had lung adenocarcinoma.

The libraries were made with immunoSEQ v3. The table came from immunoSEQ multiplex PCR; TCRdb's copy has only in-frame clones and leaves some out. The sample yields 50,000 to 70,000 clones, 55% to 75% seen once. The sample's time point: pre-treatment sample, taken before nivolumab and TIL therapy. The sequencing used blood, collected at baseline. This clonotype was sampled from a person aged 25 to 85 with non-small cell lung cancer.

CDR3 sequence: CASSHTPGKGEETQYF. In DNA form, the CDR3 reads TGCGCCAGCAGCCACACCCCTGGCAAGGGGGAAGAGACCCAGTACTTC. The V gene is TRBV4-1, the J gene TRBJ2-5; D might be TRBD1 (6 bases). This CDR3 contains 16 residues. V was trimmed by 3 bases and J by 3 bases, leaving 17 bases between them. The germline V gene encodes CDR1 MGHRA and CDR2 YSYEKL.